This T cell receptor beta chain was observed in a study of post-analysis software for immune sequencing data. This clonotype was counted a few times. The antigen is undetermined. Prepared libraries of TCR beta cDNA carried unique molecular identifiers. TCRdb itself ran the PCR reads through MiXCR, one entry per CDR3 protein. The sample records roughly 150,000 distinct CDR3 sequences, about 37% being singletons. Whole-study findings and limits: Higher frequency in patients than in controls was seen for roughly 5 TRBV segments, with TRBV5-6, TRBV5-1 and TRBV20-1 among them.

Germline CDR1 KGHSH, CDR2 LQKENI. The V gene lost 6 bases and the J gene lost 1 base, with 24 bases spanning the gap. CDR3 size: 18 residues. The chain uses TRBV18 and TRBJ2-5, with D perhaps matching TRBD1 (6 bases). The TCR originated in a girl between 5 and 17 years old with multiple sclerosis. Sequences were derived from blood, sampled after autologous hematopoietic stem cell transplantation. The CDR3 DNA reads as TGTGCCAGCTCCACCTTCAGGGGAGAGAGGGAAACCCAAGAGACCCAGTACTTC. Its protein product is CASSTFRGERETQETQYF.